Below, one T cell receptor (beta chain) is given with its context. Antigen specificity is unknown. This CDR3 comprises 17 residues. Germline V CDR1 and CDR2: WSHSY, SAAADI. The germline V and J ends were trimmed by 3 bases and 5 bases, with 22 bases remaining between them. The data were obtained in a study of response to subunit inactivated influenza vaccine. Study-wide results and limits: It was the authors' suggestion that each seasonal influenza vaccination recruits few new T cells.

TCRdb re-derived calls from the RT-PCR reads in MiXCR, one entry per CDR3 protein. The data hold about 520,000 distinct CDR3 sequences, with 25% observed a single time. The sequencing here drew on CD4+ T cells sorted from PBMCs, taken roughly 5 days after vaccination. This clonotype was sampled from a man between 45 and 60 years old who received an inactivated influenza vaccine. This chain uses TRBV10-2 with TRBJ1-1, with D possibly being TRBD1 (5 bases). Here the CDR3 reads CASSEGRTWGGRTEAFF. The CDR3 DNA reads as TGCGCCAGCAGTGAAGGTCGGACTTGGGGGGGTAGAACTGAAGCTTTCTTT.